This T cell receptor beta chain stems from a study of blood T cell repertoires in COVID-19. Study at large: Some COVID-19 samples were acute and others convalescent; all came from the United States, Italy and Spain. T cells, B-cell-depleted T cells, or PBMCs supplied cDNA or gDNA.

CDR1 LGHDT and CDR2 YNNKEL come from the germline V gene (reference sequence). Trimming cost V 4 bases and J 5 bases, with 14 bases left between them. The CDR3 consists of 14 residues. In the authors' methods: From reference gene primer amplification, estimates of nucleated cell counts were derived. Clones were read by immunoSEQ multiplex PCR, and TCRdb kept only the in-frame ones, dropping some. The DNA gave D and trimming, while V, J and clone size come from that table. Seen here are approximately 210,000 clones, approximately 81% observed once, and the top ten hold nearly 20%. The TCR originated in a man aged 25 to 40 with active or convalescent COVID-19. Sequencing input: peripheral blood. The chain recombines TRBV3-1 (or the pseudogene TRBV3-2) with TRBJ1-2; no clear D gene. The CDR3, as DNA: TGTGCCAGCAGCCGGCAGGTAGAAAATTATGGCTACACCTTC. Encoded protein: CASSRQVENYGYTF.